The 24 T cell receptor beta chains in this list originate from one sample, sequenced in a study of cytomegalovirus exposure and HLA in healthy donors. The PCR was carried out with 60 Vbeta primers and 13 Jbeta primers. TCRdb keeps only in-frame clones here, not all; method: immunoSEQ multiplex PCR. The data show about 160,000 clones, with about 65% seen just once and over 2.5% held by the top ten. The sequencing sample was made of PBMCs. These receptors were taken from a woman between 25 and 40 years old in good health and CMV-seronegative.

J is TRBJ2-2 and V is TRBV2; TRBD2 agrees at 10 bases. Germline V gene lookup returns CDR1 SNHLY and CDR2 FYNNEI. The CDR3 has 15 residues. The trim removed 5 bases at V and 1 base at J, leaving 1 base unmatched. The CDR3 DNA reads as TGTGCCAGCAGTCGGACTAGCGGGAACACCGGGGAGCTGTTTTTT. Translating it yields CASSRTSGNTGELFF.

The V and J genes are TRBV28 and TRBJ1-2; D is perhaps TRBD1 (6 bases). The CDR3 is made up of 13 amino acids. The germline CDR1 and CDR2 sequences are MDHEN and SYDVKM. The ends were cut back, 6 bases at V and 6 bases at J, with 14 bases in the middle. CDR3 sequence (DNA): TGTGCCAGCAGGGGACATGGATACGATGGCTACACCTTC. Amino acids: CASRGHGYDGYTF.

V is TRBV7-9 and J is TRBJ2-5; TRBD1 agrees at 8 bases. The V and J ends lost 3 bases and 0 bases, in that order; junction bases with no gene match: 3. From germline, CDR1 is SEHNR and CDR2 FQNEAQ (reference sequence). The CDR3 sequence is 15 residues long. The CDR3 sequence: CASSFRTGNQETQYF. The CDR3 DNA reads TGTGCCAGCAGCTTCCGGACAGGGAACCAAGAGACCCAGTACTTC.

This clone was seen a handful of times. The rearrangement uses TRBV29-1 and TRBJ1-2, with D hard to call. Germline V gives CDR1 SQVTM, CDR2 ANQGSEA. The CDR3 consists of 11 residues. Trimming took 4 bases from V and 10 from J, leaving 13 bases between them. CDR3 loop: CSVVGEVTYTF. CDR3 nucleotides: TGCAGCGTTGTTGGGGAGGTCACCTACACCTTC.

The CDR3 spells CASSEEGALSYEQYF. The CDR3, as DNA: TGTGCCAGCAGTGAGGAGGGAGCCCTATCCTACGAGCAGTACTTC. The J gene is TRBJ2-7, the V gene TRBV6-1; D is possibly TRBD2 (6 bases). CDR3 length: 15 residues. CDR1 is MNHNS and CDR2 is SASEGT in the germline V gene. Between the trimmed V and J ends, which lost 3 bases and 1 base, there was a span of 13 bases.

This clone was observed a single time. J is TRBJ1-5 and V is TRBV6-5, with D tentatively TRBD1 (5 bases). The germline gives CDR1 MNHEY, CDR2 SVGAGI. The germline V and J ends were trimmed by 5 bases and 0 bases, with 8 bases remaining between them. The CDR3 runs to 14 residues. The CDR3 sequence is CASSLTDSNQPQHF. As DNA, the CDR3 is TGTGCCAGCAGTCTGACAGATAGCAATCAGCCCCAGCATTTT.

The chain combines TRBV7-2 with TRBJ1-2, with TRBD1 matching 9 bases. Trimming took 7 bases from V and 1 from J; bases not matched to a gene: 7. Germline V lookup: CDR1 SGHTA, CDR2 FQGNSA. This CDR3 has 15 residues. This CDR3 reads CASNPGQGFNYGYTF. CDR3 coding DNA: TGTGCCAGCAACCCGGGACAGGGTTTTAACTATGGCTACACCTTC.

This chain links TRBV18 with TRBJ2-5; D call uncertain. Germline CDR1 KGHSH, CDR2 LQKENI. The CDR3 length is 13 residues. V dropped 3 bases and J dropped 1 base, with 6 bases sitting between them. The CDR3 loop is CASSPGVQETQYF. DNA of the CDR3: TGTGCCAGCTCACCCGGTGTCCAAGAGACCCAGTACTTC.

The rearrangement joins TRBV11-2 to TRBJ2-7, with TRBD1 as a possible D gene (5 bases). CDR1 is SGHAT, CDR2 FQNNGV, per germline. This CDR3 region has 13 residues. Deletions cut 4 bases from V and 8 bases from J, with 15 bases between. This CDR3 is CASSSLTWGKQYF. Written as DNA, the CDR3 is TGTGCCAGCAGCTCCTTGACGTGGGGCAAGCAGTACTTC.

The gene calls are TRBV5-1 and TRBJ1-2; TRBD1 matches 8 bases. V gave up 0 bases and J gave up 6 bases; unmatched junction bases: 1. Germline V lookup: CDR1 SGHRS, CDR2 YFSETQ. The CDR3 has 13 amino acids. CDR3: CASSLETGDGYTF. CDR3 nucleotide sequence: TGCGCCAGCAGCTTGGAGACAGGGGATGGCTACACCTTC.

This chain uses TRBV6-6 with TRBJ2-7; 7 bases are a match to TRBD1. CDR1 is MNHNY and CDR2 is SVGAGI in the germline V gene (reference sequence). The length of the CDR3 is 11 residues. V lost 8 bases, J lost 3 bases, and 1 base stayed unmatched. The CDR3 DNA reads as TGTGCCAGCGGGACAGTCTACGAGCAGTACTTC. Its protein product is CASGTVYEQYF.

The V gene is TRBV28, the J gene TRBJ1-6; D gene unclear. Germline V gene data show CDR1 as MDHEN and CDR2 as SYDVKM. There are 12 residues in the CDR3. The V end lost 4 bases, the J end lost 8 bases, and 6 bases lay between the germline ends. CDR3 DNA sequence: TGTGCCAGCAGTTGGGAGGATTCACCCCTCCACTTT. It is translated as CASSWEDSPLHF.

This clone was counted only a few times. V usage is TRBV5-1 and J usage is TRBJ2-1; maybe TRBD2 (7 bases). The CDR3 totals 15 residues. V dropped 2 bases and J dropped 5 bases, with 14 bases sitting between them. CDR1 is SGHRS, CDR2 YFSETQ, per germline. CDR3 amino acids: CASSFLADSNNEQFF. For the CDR3, the DNA is TGCGCCAGCAGCTTTCTAGCGGACAGTAACAATGAGCAGTTCTTC.

The rearrangement uses TRBV7-9 and TRBJ1-5, with D uncertain. There are 15 residues in the CDR3. The V end was cut by 5 bases, the J end by 3 bases, with 14 bases between. Germline V gene lookup returns CDR1 SEHNR and CDR2 FQNEAQ (reference sequence). The CDR3 DNA reads TGTGCCAGCAGCCCCTCCCGGGGAAACAATCAGCCCCAGCATTTT. It is translated as CASSPSRGNNQPQHF.

V gene TRBV15 combines with J gene TRBJ1-1, with 7 bases lining up with TRBD1. This CDR3 region has 13 residues. Germline V gives CDR1 LNHNV, CDR2 YYDKDF (reference sequence). The J segment lost 8 bases and the V segment lost 5 bases, leaving 8 bases of the junction unmatched. The CDR3 DNA sequence: TGTGCCACCAGCGGCAACCCGGGACAGGAAGCTTTCTTT. It translates to CATSGNPGQEAFF.

The rearrangement uses TRBV20-1 and TRBJ1-1; D is unresolved. The CDR3 covers 11 residues. The germline V and J ends were trimmed by 6 bases and 11 bases, with 16 bases remaining between them. Germline lookup yields CDR1 DFQATT and CDR2 SNEGSKA (reference sequence). This chain's CDR3 is CSASYSLGAFF. CDR3 coding DNA: TGCAGTGCGTCTTATTCACTCGGGGCTTTCTTT.

J is TRBJ2-7 and V is TRBV4-1; unclear D gene. V lost 1 base, J lost 3 bases, and 7 bases lay in between. Germline V gene sequence: CDR1 MGHRA, CDR2 YSYEKL. This CDR3 comprises 13 residues. The DNA of the CDR3 is TGCGCCAGCAGCCAAGTGTCAGACTACGAGCAGTACTTC. Its protein product is CASSQVSDYEQYF.

This clone has only a few counts. In DNA, the CDR3 is TGTGCCAGCAGCTTCACAAGCAATCAGCCCCAGCATTTT. This codes for CASSFTSNQPQHF. V gene TRBV11-2 combines with J gene TRBJ1-5; D gene ambiguous. This CDR3 contains 13 residues. Germline V gene sequence: CDR1 SGHAT, CDR2 FQNNGV. The V end lost 3 bases, the J end lost 1 base, and 4 bases lay between the germline ends.

This clone was seen more than once but under ten times. This sequence joins TRBV11-1 and TRBJ1-4; 7 nucleotides agree with TRBD1. There are 14 residues in the CDR3. The J segment lost 5 bases and the V segment lost 5 bases, leaving 5 bases of the junction unmatched. Germline values: CDR1 SGHAT, CDR2 FQDESV (reference sequence). CDR3 DNA: TGTGCCAGCAGCCAGGACAGGCTCAATGAAAAACTGTTTTTT. Translated, it gives CASSQDRLNEKLFF.

V and J are TRBV7-2 and TRBJ2-1; 13 bases map to TRBD2. Germline-derived CDR1 and CDR2 are SGHTA and FQGNSA. CDR3 size: 14 residues. The V and J ends lost 3 bases and 9 bases, in that order; junction bases with no gene match: 2. The CDR3 sequence: CASSFGTSGIEQFF. CDR3 DNA sequence: TGTGCCAGCAGCTTCGGGACTAGCGGGATTGAGCAGTTCTTC.

V and J are TRBV4-2 and TRBJ2-3; possibly TRBD2 for D (5 bases). Trimming pared 0 bases from V and 3 bases from J, leaving 19 bases between. This CDR3 region has 18 residues. The germline gives CDR1 LGHNA, CDR2 YNFKEQ. The CDR3 region has the DNA TGTGCCAGCAGCCAAGAGCTAGGCCTAGCTGTCGCGACAGATACGCAGTATTTT. It encodes CASSQELGLAVATDTQYF.

This chain uses TRBV23-1 with TRBJ1-1; tentatively, D is TRBD1 (6 bases). TRBV23-1 is an ORF, and what it does is uncertain. The CDR3 is 15 residues long. V lost 6 bases, J lost 4 bases, and 18 bases lay in between. The CDR3 loop reads CASSPPQGVRTEAFF. CDR3 in DNA: TGCGCCAGCAGCCCCCCACAGGGCGTCCGCACTGAAGCTTTCTTT.

This clone has just one count. The chain links TRBV6-5 to TRBJ1-2; D is unclear. This CDR3 spans 15 amino acids. The germline gives CDR1 MNHEY, CDR2 SVGAGI. Trimming removed 0 bases at V and 6 bases at J, with 14 bases between. CDR3 bases: TGTGCCAGCAGTTACTCGAATAGTGACTCGGATGGCTACACCTTC. It codes for CASSYSNSDSDGYTF.

The V call is TRBV7-2, the J call TRBJ2-1; D gene uncertain. Germline V gene sequence: CDR1 SGHTA, CDR2 FQGNSA. V shed 7 bases and J shed 4 bases, with 14 bases lying between them. CDR3 size: 14 residues. The CDR3 reads CASTLSGSYNEQFF. CDR3 coding DNA: TGTGCCAGCACCCTATCGGGTTCATACAATGAGCAGTTCTTC.